These 30 T cell receptor beta chains share one sample of origin, sequenced in a study of blood T cell repertoires in COVID-19. The data were produced by immunoSEQ multiplex PCR, yet TCRdb's version contains in-frame clones alone and is incomplete. The table shows approximately 70,000 clones, with over 65% occurring only once. The sequencing sample was made of peripheral blood. These receptors all come from a woman in her 70s with acute or convalescent COVID-19.

The chain combines TRBV4-2 with TRBJ1-1; 9 bases map to TRBD1. CDR1 and CDR2 (germline): LGHNA, YNFKEQ. Losses at the gene ends were 4 bases for V and 2 bases for J; bases not matched to a gene: 2. The CDR3 contains 14 residues. The CDR3 sequence: CASSPGQGNTEAFF. For the CDR3, the DNA is TGTGCCAGCAGCCCGGGACAGGGCAACACTGAAGCTTTCTTT.

This clone was picked up a small number of times. This CDR3 is CASSQAVTYEQYF. Written as DNA, the CDR3 is TGCGCCAGCAGCCAGGCTGTTACCTACGAGCAGTACTTC. This chain uses TRBV4-3 with TRBJ2-7, with no clear D. Per germline, CDR1 LGHNA and CDR2 YSLEER. The CDR3 extends over 13 amino acids. V was clipped by 3 bases and J by 2 bases, with 8 bases between them.

The genes are TRBV30 and TRBJ2-5, with TRBD1 identical over 7 bases. CDR1 is GTSNPN and CDR2 is SVGIG in the germline V gene (reference sequence). J lost 2 bases, V lost 4 bases, and 7 bases had no gene match. CDR3 length equals 14 residues. The CDR3 DNA reads as TGTGCCTGGACCCCAACAGGGGAGCAAGAGACCCAGTACTTC. Translation: CAWTPTGEQETQYF. The full variable domain, rest sourced from reference TRBV30 and TRBJ2-5, is SQTIHQWPATLVQPVGSPLSLECTVEGTSNPNLYWYRQAAGRGLQLLFYSVGIGQISSEVPQNLSASRPQDRQFILSSKKLLLSDSGFYLCAWTPTGEQETQYFGPGTRLLVL.

The chain carries TRBV19 and TRBJ2-1, with 10 bases lining up with TRBD2. This CDR3 region has 15 residues. V gave up 2 bases and J gave up 4 bases; unmatched junction bases: 2. CDR1 is LNHDA, CDR2 SQIVND, per germline (reference sequence). DNA of the CDR3: TGTGCCAGTAGTATAAGGACTAGCGGATACAATGAGCAGTTCTTC. Its protein product is CASSIRTSGYNEQFF. The full variable domain, with the rest looked up from reference TRBV19 and TRBJ2-1, is DGGITQSPKYLFRKEGQNVTLSCEQNLNHDAMYWYRQDPGQGLRLIYYSQIVNDFQKGDIAEGYSVSREKKESFPLTVTSAQKNPTAFYLCASSIRTSGYNEQFFGPGTRLTVL.

This clone showed up just a few times. The CDR3 sequence: CASRDRGVENYGYTF. CDR3 DNA: TGTGCCAGCAGGGACAGGGGAGTAGAGAACTATGGCTACACCTTC. The chain joins TRBV2 to TRBJ1-2; 9 bases fit TRBD1. CDR1 SNHLY and CDR2 FYNNEI come from the germline V gene. The CDR3 loop spans 15 amino acids. V was pared by 6 bases and J by 2 bases, with 7 bases of the junction left unmatched.

The chain uses TRBV5-1 and TRBJ1-2, with D possibly TRBD1 on 6 matching bases. CDR3 size: 14 residues. The V end lost 0 bases, the J end lost 4 bases, and 10 bases lay between the germline ends. Germline CDR1 reads SGHRS; CDR2 reads YFSETQ. CDR3 sequence: CASSLGQATYGYTF. In nucleotides, the CDR3 is TGCGCCAGCAGCTTGGGACAGGCAACCTATGGCTACACCTTC. Based on the CDR3 plus reference TRBV5-1 and TRBJ1-2, the full variable domain is KAGVTQTPRYLIKTRGQQVTLSCSPISGHRSVSWYQQTPGQGLQFLFEYFSETQRNKGNFPGRFSGRQFSNSRSEMNVSTLELGDSALYLCASSLGQATYGYTFGSGTRLTVV.

This chain joins TRBV6-6 and TRBJ2-5, with a possible D match to TRBD2 (6 bases). This CDR3 contains 13 residues. The V and J ends lost 6 bases and 1 base respectively, with 9 bases between them. The germline V gene encodes CDR1 MNHNY and CDR2 SVGAGI (reference sequence). Written as DNA, the CDR3 is TGTGCCAGCAGCGGAGGGTCCCAAGAGACCCAGTACTTC. Its translation: CASSGGSQETQYF.

The genes are TRBV7-2 and TRBJ1-6; 8 nucleotides align to TRBD1. Germline V gene sequence: CDR1 SGHTA, CDR2 FQGNSA. The V segment lost 5 bases and the J segment 10 bases; nucleotides outside the gene matches: 16. This CDR3 is 17 amino acids long. Written as DNA, the CDR3 is TGTGCCAGCAGCACAAGAGGGGCGGGGACAGGTGGATCACCCCTCCACTTT. Translation gives CASSTRGAGTGGSPLHF. Combining the CDR3 with reference TRBV7-2 and TRBJ1-6 gives the whole variable domain GAGVSQSPSNKVTEKGKDVELRCDPISGHTALYWYRQSLGQGLEFLIYFQGNSAPDKSGLPSDRFSAERTGGSVSTLTIQRTQQEDSAVYLCASSTRGAGTGGSPLHFGNGTRLTVT.

This clone appeared a single time. The chain employs TRBV5-1 and TRBJ2-7, with 16 bases identical to TRBD2. CDR3 length equals 19 residues. V trimming: 3 bases; J trimming: 2 bases; junction bases outside the gene matches: 11. Per the germline V gene, CDR1 is SGHRS and CDR2 is YFSETQ. The CDR3 DNA is TGCGCCAGCAGCTCCGAGGGACTAGCGGGGGGGCTTCCCCCCTACGAGCAGTACTTC. This translates into CASSSEGLAGGLPPYEQYF.

The chain combines TRBV2 with TRBJ1-6, with a possible D match to TRBD1 (5 bases). CDR3 length: 12 amino acids. Trimming removed 5 bases from V and 14 bases from J, with 13 bases in between. Germline V gene data show CDR1 as SNHLY and CDR2 as FYNNEI. The CDR3 DNA reads TGTGCCAGCAGTATTGGGGCCGCAGCCCTCCACTTT. This gives the protein CASSIGAAALHF. The full variable domain, rest sourced from reference TRBV2 and TRBJ1-6, is EPEVTQTPSHQVTQMGQEVILRCVPISNHLYFYWYRQILGQKVEFLVSFYNNEISEKSEIFDDQFSVERPDGSNFTLKIRSTKLEDSAMYFCASSIGAAALHFGNGTRLTVT.

This sequence joins TRBV11-2 and TRBJ2-3; no definite D call. The germline V and J ends were trimmed by 5 bases and 2 bases, with 5 bases remaining between them. The CDR3 contains 12 residues. CDR1 and CDR2 from the germline V gene are SGHAT and FQNNGV. This CDR3 reads CASSPHTDTQYF. The CDR3 bases are TGTGCCAGCAGCCCCCACACAGATACGCAGTATTTT.

J is TRBJ2-7 and V is TRBV7-9, with unresolved D. Trimming shortened V by 5 bases and J by 0 bases, and 8 bases separated the two germline ends. The CDR3 is made up of 13 amino acids. CDR1 is SEHNR and CDR2 is FQNEAQ in the germline V gene (reference sequence). This CDR3 is CASSPAGSYEQYF. The CDR3 DNA reads TGTGCCAGCAGCCCCGCAGGCTCCTACGAGCAGTACTTC.

This rearrangement joins TRBV3-1 (or the pseudogene TRBV3-2) to TRBJ2-5; D unresolved. This CDR3 has 13 residues. Germline CDR1 LGHDT, CDR2 YNNKEL (reference sequence). The V end lost 1 base, the J end lost 5 bases, and 8 bases lay between the germline ends. The CDR3 region is CASSQGAAETQYF. The CDR3 region has the DNA TGTGCCAGCAGCCAAGGAGCCGCGGAGACCCAGTACTTC.

This clone was detected a few times. V and J are TRBV2 and TRBJ2-1, with TRBD2 matching over 7 bases. V shed 8 bases and J 6 bases; nucleotides not matched to a gene: 7. Looked up from germline, CDR1 is SNHLY and CDR2 is FYNNEI. The CDR3 contains 13 residues. The CDR3 nucleotides are TGTGCCAGCTGGGGGGGACCTGGCAATGAGCAGTTCTTC. This encodes CASWGGPGNEQFF.

This clone was observed a few times. This chain joins TRBV2 and TRBJ2-7; 9 bases are a match to TRBD1. V was clipped by 6 bases and J by 5 bases; unmatched bases: 5. Germline V gene lookup returns CDR1 SNHLY and CDR2 FYNNEI. The CDR3 spans 13 residues. The CDR3 loop reads CASRRTGVHEQYF. As DNA, the CDR3 is TGTGCCAGCAGACGGACAGGGGTCCACGAGCAGTACTTC.

Turning to this clone: One end of the junction varies from germline; a read error may be responsible. The V call is TRBV7-6, the J call TRBJ1-5; D is possibly TRBD1 (5 bases). From germline, CDR1 is SGHVS and CDR2 FNYEAQ. The CDR3 covers 15 residues. The CDR3 DNA follows: TGTGCCAGCAGTTTAGGGGCAGGGATTCTTCAGCCCCAGCATTTT. Protein sequence: CASSLGAGILQPQHF.

This chain links TRBV10-3 with TRBJ2-2; D is possibly TRBD1 (6 bases). CDR3 length: 13 residues. Germline assignment: CDR1 ENHRY and CDR2 SYGVKD. The germline V and J ends were trimmed by 6 bases and 3 bases, with 8 bases remaining between them. CDR3 loop: CAIRTGYTGELFF. The CDR3, as DNA: TGTGCCATCAGGACAGGTTACACCGGGGAGCTGTTTTTT.

V gene TRBV10-3 combines with J gene TRBJ1-2, with 9 bases matching TRBD1. J lost 8 bases, V lost 7 bases, and 14 bases had no gene match. The CDR3 runs to 15 residues. CDR1 is ENHRY and CDR2 is SYGVKD in the germline V gene. CDR3 amino acids: CAITLYPGQGYGYTF. In DNA, the CDR3 is TGTGCCATCACATTATATCCGGGACAGGGATACGGCTACACCTTC.

As DNA, the CDR3 is TGTGCCAGCTCACCAACTAGCCCAAGCTCCTACAATGAGCAGTTCTTC. This gives the protein CASSPTSPSSYNEQFF. The chain is built from TRBV18 and TRBJ2-1; D is perhaps TRBD2 (6 bases). Germline assignment: CDR1 KGHSH and CDR2 LQKENI. V lost 2 bases and J lost 0, with 11 bases in between. The CDR3 spans 16 residues.

This chain joins TRBV5-1 and TRBJ2-2, with TRBD2 matching over 11 bases. In germline, CDR1 is SGHRS, CDR2 YFSETQ. Unmatched junction bases numbered 6, after V lost 4 bases and J lost 1 base. The CDR3 contains 17 residues. CDR3 residues: CASSRKTSGGNTGELFF. Here the CDR3 DNA reads TGCGCCAGCAGCCGGAAAACTAGCGGGGGGAACACCGGGGAGCTGTTTTTT.

The V gene is TRBV12-3 or TRBV12-4, the J gene TRBJ2-2; D is perhaps TRBD1 (5 bases). The CDR3 runs 13 residues. Trimming cost V 5 bases and J 8 bases, with 12 bases left between them. CDR3 region: CASSPTGAGELFF. The DNA for the CDR3 is TGTGCCAGCAGTCCAACAGGCGCTGGGGAGCTGTTTTTT.

This chain joins TRBV7-2 and TRBJ1-1; possibly TRBD1 for D (5 bases). V was clipped by 5 bases and J by 1 base, with 11 bases between them. Germline V gene lookup returns CDR1 SGHTA and CDR2 FQGNSA. CDR3 length equals 14 residues. The CDR3 loop is CASSQGRANTEAFF. The DNA for the CDR3 is TGTGCCAGCAGCCAGGGTCGGGCGAACACTGAAGCTTTCTTT.

The chain has TRBV6-6 and TRBJ1-5, with a tentative D call TRBD1 (5 bases). Looked up from germline, CDR1 is MNHNY and CDR2 is SVGAGI (reference sequence). The CDR3 loop spans 15 amino acids. V lost 4 bases to trimming and J lost 0 bases, with 10 bases between them. Here the CDR3 DNA reads TGTGCCAGCAGTTTGTCGGGGGGTAGCAATCAGCCCCAGCATTTT. It is translated as CASSLSGGSNQPQHF.

This clone was observed a few times. V and J are TRBV7-2 and TRBJ2-2; 12 bases are shared with TRBD1. This CDR3 region has 15 residues. CDR1 is SGHTA and CDR2 is FQGNSA in the germline V gene. V lost 5 bases to trimming and J lost 9 bases; unmatched junction nucleotides: 7. The CDR3 region is CASSTRDRGHRELFF. For the CDR3, the DNA is TGTGCCAGCAGCACGCGGGACAGGGGGCACAGGGAGCTGTTTTTT.

This clone came up a few times. V gene TRBV6-1 combines with J gene TRBJ2-6; D uncertain. The germline V and J ends were trimmed by 1 base and 0 bases, with 13 bases remaining between them. The CDR3 consists of 18 residues. Germline-derived CDR1 and CDR2 are MNHNS and SASEGT. CDR3 protein: CASSEGYRSSSGANVLTF. The CDR3 DNA reads TGTGCCAGCAGTGAAGGGTACCGATCGAGCTCTGGGGCCAACGTCCTGACTTTC.

The chain combines TRBV10-2 with TRBJ2-5; D possibly corresponds to TRBD2 (6 bases). The CDR3 spans 15 residues. The V gene's germline CDR1 is WSHSY and CDR2 SAAADI. V lost 0 bases and J lost 4, with 12 bases in between. CDR3 coding DNA: TGCGCCAGCAGTGAGTCGGGTGGGCGGGGAGAGACCCAGTACTTC. Its translation is CASSESGGRGETQYF.

CDR3 nucleotides: TGTGCCAGCAGCCAAGCCGGGGATCAAAAGCAAAAACTGTTTTTT. This sequence encodes CASSQAGDQKQKLFF. The chain employs TRBV4-2 and TRBJ1-4; D is unresolved. V dropped 1 base and J dropped 9 bases, with 15 bases sitting between them. The CDR3 is made up of 15 amino acids. Per the germline V gene, CDR1 is LGHNA and CDR2 is YNFKEQ.

Written as DNA, the CDR3 is TGTGCCAGCAGTGGCGGGAGGGACAGCTTTACCTACGAGCAGTACTTC. It translates to CASSGGRDSFTYEQYF. V gene TRBV6-1 combines with J gene TRBJ2-7; 9 bases map to TRBD2. Germline values: CDR1 MNHNS, CDR2 SASEGT. V lost 4 bases, J lost 2 bases, and 9 bases stayed unmatched. This CDR3 is 16 amino acids long.

This sequence joins TRBV9 and TRBJ1-5; possible D gene TRBD1, 5 bases. Germline-derived CDR1 and CDR2 are SGDLS and YYNGEE. V was clipped by 3 bases and J by 10 bases, with 17 bases between them. The CDR3 sequence is 14 residues long. CDR3 coding DNA: TGTGCCAGCAGCGCCGGGACTGATCATAGTCCCCAGCATTTT. This codes for CASSAGTDHSPQHF.

This clone was counted a few times. This sequence joins TRBV20-1 and TRBJ1-1; D gene ambiguous. The CDR3 contains 13 residues. Trimming took off 3 bases at V and 0 bases at J, with 8 bases between the two ends. Germline V gene sequence: CDR1 DFQATT, CDR2 SNEGSKA (reference sequence). CDR3 sequence: CSASNSMNTEAFF. In nucleotides, the CDR3 is TGCAGTGCTAGTAACAGCATGAACACTGAAGCTTTCTTT.